The 12 T cell receptor beta chains presented below share a single source sample, sequenced in a study of T-cell reconstitution after alpha-beta-depleted transplantation in children. Unique molecular identifiers were incorporated during preparation of the TCRbeta library. Using its own MiXCR run on the PCR reads, TCRdb lists one record per CDR3 protein. This sample has hundreds of thousands of distinct CDR3 sequences, with 23% found just once. The sample was PBMCs, mostly from graft donor cells, taken 360 days after TCRalphabeta/CD19-depleted stem cell transplant. The receptors derive from a boy younger than two who had a stem cell transplant for acute myeloid leukemia, so the T cells may come from the graft donor.

Concerning this clonotype itself: This could be a read error, since a much larger clone is one nucleotide away. The V and J genes are TRBV7-2 and TRBJ2-3; D is perhaps TRBD1 (6 bases). V dropped 6 bases and J dropped 2 bases, with 15 bases sitting between them. This CDR3 contains 15 residues. Germline V CDR1 and CDR2: SGHTA, FQGNSA. For the CDR3, the DNA is TGTGCCAGCAGTTGGGGGTGGACAGACACAGATACGCAGTATTTT. It is translated as CASSWGWTDTDTQYF. Combining the CDR3 with reference TRBV7-2 and TRBJ2-3 gives the whole variable domain GAGVSQSPSNKVTEKGKDVELRCDPISGHTALYWYRQSLGQGLEFLIYFQGNSAPDKSGLPSDRFSAERTGGSVSTLTIQRTQQEDSAVYLCASSWGWTDTDTQYFGPGTRLTVL.

This clonotype has at least ten counts. The gene calls are TRBV6-5 and TRBJ2-1, with D perhaps matching TRBD2 (6 bases). The CDR3 contains 16 residues. Trimming pared 2 bases from V and 0 bases from J, leaving 11 bases between. The germline CDR1 and CDR2 sequences are MNHEY and SVGAGI. CDR3 bases: TGTGCCAGCAGTTACGAGGGGACTGTCTCCTACAATGAGCAGTTCTTC. Protein: CASSYEGTVSYNEQFF.

The CDR3 sequence: CATSDLGTSSEQFF. The CDR3 nucleotides are TGTGCCACCAGTGATTTGGGGACTAGCAGTGAGCAGTTCTTC. J is TRBJ2-1 and V is TRBV24-1, with 9 bases matching TRBD2. The CDR3 consists of 14 residues. CDR1 is KGHDR, CDR2 SFDVKD, per germline. V trimming: 0 bases; J trimming: 9 bases; junction bases outside the gene matches: 2.

This clonotype was counted between two and nine times. The rearrangement joins TRBV7-6 to TRBJ2-1; 7 nucleotides agree with TRBD2. CDR3 size: 17 residues. Looked up from germline, CDR1 is SGHVS and CDR2 is FNYEAQ. Trimming at V came to 4 bases and at J to 7 bases, leaving 16 bases not matched to a gene. CDR3 in amino acids: CASSSSTTSEIGNEQFF. In DNA, the CDR3 is TGTGCCAGCAGCTCCTCCACCACTAGCGAGATCGGAAATGAGCAGTTCTTC.

This clonotype was found a few times. The V and J genes are TRBV6-1 and TRBJ2-3; 14 bases map to TRBD2. The CDR3 spans 17 residues. Germline-derived CDR1 and CDR2 are MNHNS and SASEGT. The V segment lost 6 bases and the J segment 1 base; nucleotides outside the gene matches: 6. CDR3 residues: CASRRLAGGLGTDTQYF. The CDR3, as DNA: TGTGCCAGCAGGAGACTAGCGGGGGGGTTGGGCACAGATACGCAGTATTTT.

This clonotype has more than one count but fewer than ten. The gene calls are TRBV2 and TRBJ1-1, with D perhaps matching TRBD1 (6 bases). The CDR3 is made up of 16 amino acids. V was clipped by 5 bases and J by 5 bases, with 21 bases between them. Germline CDR1 and CDR2: SNHLY and FYNNEI. The CDR3 DNA reads as TGTGCCAGCAGTCGAAGGGGGGGCGCCGAGAGGACTGAAGCTTTCTTT. Translating gives CASSRRGGAERTEAFF.

This clonotype has at least ten counts. The chain has TRBV5-1 and TRBJ2-5, with no clear D. V shed 1 base and J shed 2 bases, with 9 bases lying between them. The germline gives CDR1 SGHRS, CDR2 YFSETQ. This CDR3 region has 14 residues. As DNA, the CDR3 is TGCGCCAGCAGCTTGACACTGACGCAAGAGACCCAGTACTTC. As protein: CASSLTLTQETQYF. Complete variable domain (other parts from reference TRBV5-1 and TRBJ2-5): KAGVTQTPRYLIKTRGQQVTLSCSPISGHRSVSWYQQTPGQGLQFLFEYFSETQRNKGNFPGRFSGRQFSNSRSEMNVSTLELGDSALYLCASSLTLTQETQYFGPGTRLLVL.

This clonotype was counted many times. The rearrangement joins TRBV4-2 to TRBJ2-1, with D tentatively TRBD1 (5 bases). Germline V gives CDR1 LGHNA, CDR2 YNFKEQ. V lost 1 base to trimming and J lost 3 bases, with 7 bases between them. The CDR3 spans 14 residues. CDR3 loop: CASSQAGNYNEQFF. The DNA of the CDR3 is TGTGCCAGCAGCCAAGCAGGGAACTACAATGAGCAGTTCTTC.

This chain connects TRBV11-2 to TRBJ2-3, with D perhaps TRBD2 (6 bases). The ends were cut back, 5 bases at V and 2 bases at J, with 8 bases in the middle. The CDR3 consists of 13 residues. Germline V CDR1 and CDR2: SGHAT, FQNNGV. CDR3: CASSEDYTDTQYF. The CDR3, as DNA: TGTGCCAGCAGCGAGGACTACACAGATACGCAGTATTTT.

This chain connects TRBV7-8 to TRBJ2-7; 10 nucleotides agree with TRBD1. Unmatched junction bases numbered 11, after V lost 8 bases and J lost 7 bases. The germline gives CDR1 SGHVS, CDR2 FQNEAQ. The CDR3 is 14 residues long. CDR3 nucleotides: TGTGCCAGCGCCAGAAGGGACAGGGGTAGTGAGCAGTACTTC. Translating gives CASARRDRGSEQYF. The complete variable domain, with remaining parts taken from reference TRBV7-8 and TRBJ2-7, reads GAGVSQSPRYKVAKRGQDVALRCDPISGHVSLFWYQQALGQGPEFLTYFQNEAQLDKSGLPSDRFFAERPEGSVSTLKIQRTQQEDSAVYLCASARRDRGSEQYFGPGTRLTVT.

This clonotype was seen only a few times. This chain joins TRBV11-2 and TRBJ2-7; unclear D gene. The CDR3 totals 15 residues. V was trimmed by 1 base and J by 4 bases, leaving 14 bases between them. Germline loops: CDR1 SGHAT, CDR2 FQNNGV. In DNA form, the CDR3 reads TGTGCCAGCAGCTTAGTCCCCTCCTCCCCTTACGAGCAGTACTTC. It specifies CASSLVPSSPYEQYF.

This clonotype was counted only a few times. The V and J genes are TRBV10-3 and TRBJ2-2; D unresolved. The germline V gene encodes CDR1 ENHRY and CDR2 SYGVKD. V gave up 7 bases and J gave up 6 bases, with 9 bases separating them. The CDR3 is 12 amino acids. The CDR3 region is CAIKVEAGELFF. CDR3 DNA: TGTGCCATCAAGGTCGAAGCCGGGGAGCTGTTTTTT.